This entry concerns a single T cell receptor (beta chain). Antigen specificity is unknown. The data were obtained in a study of cytomegalovirus exposure and HLA in healthy donors. Nominally healthy donors were sampled, though unrecorded immune exposures were likely. PCR amplification relied on 60 Vbeta primers (plus 13 Jbeta primers). Data came from immunoSEQ multiplex PCR; TCRdb stores just in-frame clones and leaves some out. The sample includes approximately 210,000 clones, roughly 80% seen only once; the top ten take approximately 0.36%. CDR1 and CDR2 (germline): MDHEN, SYDVKM. This CDR3 contains 17 residues. The V and J ends lost 3 bases and 0 bases respectively, with 15 bases between them. Study conclusions and caveats: In most subjects, TCR beta sequences reportedly gave accurate predictions of HLA-A and HLA-B alleles. The authors enumerated 150 to 200 TCR beta chains as linked to cytomegalovirus. Earlier findings revealed that most TCR beta V segments proved productive either about 87% or about 30% of the time.

Source material: PBMCs. The V and J genes are TRBV28 and TRBJ1-5; possibly TRBD1 for D (6 bases). The sequence came from a male donor in good health and CMV-seropositive. In DNA form, the CDR3 reads TGTGCCAGCAGTTTGTCGGGGGGCCTTTATAGCAATCAGCCCCAGCATTTT. Encoded protein: CASSLSGGLYSNQPQHF.